This paragraph reports one T cell receptor (beta chain). Its antigen is not identified. Each donor supplied about 9.6 milliliters of peripheral blood. Every sample gave at least 5.5 micrograms of total RNA when it was extracted. These data come from a study of blood T cells in healthy people across ages. The V end lost 5 bases, the J end lost 3 bases, and 14 bases lay between the germline ends. The CDR3 is 15 residues long. Germline CDR1 is MNHEY and CDR2 is SVGAGI. Findings of the study overall: PBMC samples, being unsorted, prevented any conclusive comparison of naive and antigen-experienced cells. Age advanced and TCR beta diversity per million T cells fell, roughly linearly.

It was with a sample-barcoded 5' primer and a J-beta primer mix that a second PCR of about 6 to 12 cycles was run. Each CDR3 protein gets one entry after TCRdb re-called the 5' RACE reads with MiXCR. This sample has some 790,000 distinct CDR3 sequences, with around 26% found just once. The chain links TRBV6-5 to TRBJ1-5; weak D call: TRBD1 (5 bases). This receptor was identified in an elderly woman in good health. What was sequenced was blood. CDR3 region: CASSRSGRHNQPQHF. In DNA, the CDR3 is TGTGCCAGCAGTCGGTCGGGACGGCACAATCAGCCCCAGCATTTT.